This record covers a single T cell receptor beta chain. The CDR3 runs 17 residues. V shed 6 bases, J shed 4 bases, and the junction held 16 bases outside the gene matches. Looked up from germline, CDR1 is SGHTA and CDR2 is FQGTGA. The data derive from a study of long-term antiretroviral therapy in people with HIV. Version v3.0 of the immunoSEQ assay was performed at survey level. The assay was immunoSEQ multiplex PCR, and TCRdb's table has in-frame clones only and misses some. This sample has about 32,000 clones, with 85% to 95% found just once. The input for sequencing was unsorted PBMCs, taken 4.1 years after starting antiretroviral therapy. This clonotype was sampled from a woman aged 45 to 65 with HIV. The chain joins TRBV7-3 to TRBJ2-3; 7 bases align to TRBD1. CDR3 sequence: CASSPLIRGRGSDTQYF. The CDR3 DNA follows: TGTGCCAGCAGTCCCCTCATTAGGGGGCGCGGATCAGATACGCAGTATTTT.